This passage covers 18 T cell receptor beta chains from one sample sequenced in a study of shared clonotypes between healthy human individuals. Naive CD8 cells lacked CD45RO and underwent positive selection for CCR7, leaving out terminally differentiated effector memory CD45RA+ cells. This table comes from immunoSEQ multiplex PCR, and its TCRdb copy is limited to in-frame clones, with some not included. The sample lists 630,000 or so clones, roughly 98% occurring once. Specimen: naive CD8+ T cells sorted from blood. These receptors were obtained from a man younger than 45 in good health.

This clone was counted a single time. The chain couples TRBV7-9 to TRBJ2-3; D gene uncertain. This CDR3 region has 16 residues. V shed 5 bases and J shed 0 bases, with 15 bases lying between them. CDR1 SEHNR and CDR2 FQNEAQ come from the germline V gene (reference sequence). The CDR3: CASSLPEDGSTDTQYF. The DNA of the CDR3 is TGTGCCAGCAGCCTCCCTGAGGACGGAAGCACAGATACGCAGTATTTT.

This clone has just a few counts. The chain carries TRBV6-1 and TRBJ2-7; D may match TRBD1 or TRBD2 (5 bases each). The CDR3 has 11 amino acids. In germline, CDR1 is MNHNS, CDR2 SASEGT. V was cut by 10 bases and J by 7 bases, with 14 bases left in between. CDR3 in amino acids: CATGTPMEQYF. The DNA of the CDR3 is TGTGCCACCGGGACGCCCATGGAGCAGTACTTC.

V gene TRBV6-1 combines with J gene TRBJ1-1; 10 nucleotides line up with TRBD1. Germline V gives CDR1 MNHNS, CDR2 SASEGT. V shed 10 bases and J 10 bases; nucleotides not matched to a gene: 12. The CDR3 sequence is 13 residues long. The CDR3 DNA is TGTGCCACTGCCGGGACAGGGGCGACGGTAGCTTTCTTT. It encodes CATAGTGATVAFF.

V usage is TRBV2 and J usage is TRBJ1-1; possibly TRBD1 for D (5 bases). Trimming took 7 bases from V and 6 from J, leaving 15 bases between them. This CDR3 has 13 residues. Germline values: CDR1 SNHLY, CDR2 FYNNEI. The CDR3 DNA follows: TGTGCCAGCATTAATAGGGACCCCGCTGAAGCTTTCTTT. Translated: CASINRDPAEAFF.

The chain carries TRBV6-5 and TRBJ2-7, with a possible D match to TRBD2 (6 bases). Trimming left V 3 bases short and J 5 bases short, with 17 bases between. The CDR3 is 15 amino acids. Germline assignment: CDR1 MNHEY and CDR2 SVGAGI. CDR3 sequence: CASSYFELARHEQYF. The CDR3, as DNA: TGTGCCAGCAGTTATTTCGAACTAGCTCGGCACGAGCAGTACTTC.

The chain is built from TRBV27 and TRBJ1-4; the D gene is possibly TRBD1 (5 bases). V lost 4 bases to trimming and J lost 8 bases, with 14 bases between them. Germline values: CDR1 MNHEY, CDR2 SMNVEV (reference sequence). The CDR3 is 14 residues long. The CDR3, as DNA: TGTGCCAGCAGTTGGGACGGGGTAAGGGAAAAACTGTTTTTT. Encoded protein: CASSWDGVREKLFF.

The chain uses TRBV6-5 and TRBJ2-1, with D possibly being TRBD1 (5 bases). The CDR3 is 13 residues long. The V and J ends lost 6 bases and 8 bases respectively, with 14 bases between them. In germline, CDR1 is MNHEY, CDR2 SVGAGI. CDR3 in amino acids: CASSRTGFDEQFF. In nucleotides, the CDR3 is TGTGCCAGCAGCCGAACAGGTTTCGATGAGCAGTTCTTC.

Concerning this clone: Other DNA variants within this sample encode the same CDR3. The rearrangement uses TRBV27 and TRBJ1-5; D is unclear. From germline, CDR1 is MNHEY and CDR2 SMNVEV (reference sequence). The CDR3 covers 14 residues. V lost 3 bases and J lost 3, with 9 bases in between. CDR3 in DNA: TGTGCCAGCAGTTTGCTAGGGAACAATCAGCCCCAGCATTTT. Amino acids: CASSLLGNNQPQHF.

A single count supports this clone. The chain has TRBV29-1 and TRBJ2-1; D tentatively fits TRBD1 or TRBD2 (5 bases each). V shed 4 bases and J shed 7 bases, with 20 bases lying between them. The CDR3 totals 15 residues. Germline loops: CDR1 SQVTM, CDR2 ANQGSEA. The CDR3 region is CSVVDERGAENEQFF. The CDR3 DNA sequence: TGCAGCGTTGTAGACGAGAGGGGCGCAGAGAATGAGCAGTTCTTC.

This chain links TRBV5-1 with TRBJ1-4; possible D gene TRBD1, 6 bases. The CDR3 length is 19 residues. Germline-derived CDR1 and CDR2 are SGHRS and YFSETQ. V dropped 4 bases and J dropped 0 bases, with 22 bases sitting between them. CDR3 sequence reads: CASSGAGARQDSTNEKLFF. The CDR3 DNA follows: TGCGCCAGCAGCGGAGCAGGGGCACGACAGGATTCAACTAATGAAAAACTGTTTTTT.

This clone was recorded only once. The chain employs TRBV5-1 and TRBJ2-1; 8 positions agree with TRBD1. The V gene's germline CDR1 is SGHRS and CDR2 YFSETQ. J lost 4 bases, V lost 4 bases, and 7 bases had no gene match. The CDR3 is 15 residues long. CDR3 sequence (DNA): TGCGCCAGCAGCCTCGGGACAGGAGGATACAATGAGCAGTTCTTC. It yields the protein CASSLGTGGYNEQFF.

DNA of the CDR3: TGCAGCGTTGTGGGGGGGGCGAGCACTGAAGCTTTCTTT. As protein: CSVVGGASTEAFF. This chain joins TRBV29-1 and TRBJ1-1, with D tentatively TRBD1 (6 bases). CDR1 and CDR2 (germline): SQVTM, ANQGSEA. The V and J ends lost 4 bases and 4 bases respectively, with 13 bases between them. CDR3 length: 13 amino acids. Variable domain in full (rest from reference TRBV29-1 and TRBJ1-1): SAVISQKPSRDICQRGTSLTIQCQVDSQVTMMFWYRQQPGQSLTLIATANQGSEATYESGFVIDKFPISRPNLTFSTLTVSNMSPEDSSIYLCSVVGGASTEAFFGQGTRLTVV.

There are a few counts of this clone. The same CDR3 arises from other DNA sequences in this sample as well. The rearrangement joins TRBV6-5 to TRBJ2-5; 13 nucleotides align to TRBD2. The length of the CDR3 is 14 residues. Trimming removed 8 bases from V and 5 bases from J; junction bases left unmatched: 5. CDR1 and CDR2 (germline): MNHEY, SVGAGI. CDR3 sequence: CASRTSGRMETQYF. CDR3 DNA sequence: TGTGCCAGCCGGACTAGCGGGAGAATGGAGACCCAGTACTTC.

V gene TRBV6-5 combines with J gene TRBJ1-1; D not certain. Germline CDR1 MNHEY, CDR2 SVGAGI. The length of the CDR3 is 10 residues. Deletions cut 7 bases from V and 6 bases from J, with 6 bases between. The CDR3 spells CASIGPEAFF. The DNA of the CDR3 is TGTGCCAGCATAGGCCCTGAAGCTTTCTTT.

The V and J genes are TRBV4-1 and TRBJ2-5; 7 bases are a match to TRBD1. With V trimmed by 0 bases and J by 5 bases, 9 bases remained unmatched. CDR1 and CDR2 from the germline V gene are MGHRA and YSYEKL. This CDR3 has 16 amino acids. CDR3 bases: TGCGCCAGCAGCCAAGATCCCACAGGGGCTGGGGAGACCCAGTACTTC. It yields the protein CASSQDPTGAGETQYF.

The genes are TRBV4-3 and TRBJ2-1; D not certain. The germline CDR1 and CDR2 sequences are LGHNA and YSLEER. Deletions cut 3 bases from V and 2 bases from J, with 5 bases between. The CDR3 consists of 13 residues. In nucleotides, the CDR3 is TGCGCCAGCAGCCACGAAACCTACAATGAGCAGTTCTTC. Its translation is CASSHETYNEQFF.

The chain employs TRBV7-8 and TRBJ2-7; weak D call: TRBD1 (5 bases). V was clipped by 1 base and J by 5 bases, with 15 bases between them. In germline, CDR1 is SGHVS, CDR2 FQNEAQ. CDR3 length: 15 residues. The CDR3 sequence: CASSLGRPARDEQYF. The CDR3 DNA sequence: TGTGCCAGCAGCTTAGGTCGCCCTGCCAGGGACGAGCAGTACTTC.

The chain recombines TRBV19 with TRBJ2-7, with D possibly being TRBD1 or TRBD2 (5 bases each). Germline lookup yields CDR1 LNHDA and CDR2 SQIVND (reference sequence). V was pared by 6 bases and J by 2 bases, with 11 bases between. CDR3 length: 13 residues. In nucleotides, the CDR3 is TGTGCCAGTAGCTCCGGGGCAGCCTACGAGCAGTACTTC. Its protein is CASSSGAAYEQYF.